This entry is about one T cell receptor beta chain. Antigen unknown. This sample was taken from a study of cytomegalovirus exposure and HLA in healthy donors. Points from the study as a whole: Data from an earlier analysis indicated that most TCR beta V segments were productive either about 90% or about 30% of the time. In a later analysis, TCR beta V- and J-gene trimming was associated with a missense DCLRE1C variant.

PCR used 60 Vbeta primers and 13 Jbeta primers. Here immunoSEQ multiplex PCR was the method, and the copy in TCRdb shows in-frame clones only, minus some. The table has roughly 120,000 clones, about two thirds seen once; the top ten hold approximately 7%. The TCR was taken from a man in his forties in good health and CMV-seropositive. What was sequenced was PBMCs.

CDR3 sequence reads: CATPWKQVRPLSGANVLTF. The CDR3 DNA is TGTGCCACCCCGTGGAAACAGGTACGCCCCCTCTCTGGGGCCAACGTCCTGACTTTC. This chain joins TRBV6-4 and TRBJ2-6, with D maybe TRBD1 (5 bases). Germline CDR1 reads MRHNA; CDR2 reads SNTAGT. V lost 10 bases and J lost 0, with 25 bases in between. CDR3 length: 19 amino acids.